The clone carrying this T cell receptor beta chain was detected many times. Its antigen is currently unknown. A second PCR, run for roughly 7 to 11 cycles, used a sample-barcoded 5' primer plus a J-beta primer mix. Researchers report that a template-switch adaptor with 12 random nucleotides tagged each cDNA molecule. TCRdb re-called the 5' RACE reads with MiXCR, one entry per CDR3 protein. The table lists some 1,800,000 distinct CDR3 sequences, about two fifths of them singletons. The data were obtained in a study of blood T cells in healthy people across ages. Sample donors were healthy Caucasian individuals that came from Russia, aged roughly 6 to 90. Notes on the study in general: Possibly, changes in expanded clonotypes were confounded because donor CMV status was unknown.

The CDR3 contains 14 residues. Germline loops: CDR1 SGHTA, CDR2 FQGNSA. The V end lost 4 bases, the J end lost 5 bases, and 14 bases lay between the germline ends. The chain employs TRBV7-2 and TRBJ1-2, with D hard to call. Sequencing input: blood. The receptor comes from a human donor in good health. This CDR3 reads CASSSFGDIYGYTF. The CDR3 coding sequence is TGTGCCAGCAGCTCATTCGGGGATATATATGGCTACACCTTC.